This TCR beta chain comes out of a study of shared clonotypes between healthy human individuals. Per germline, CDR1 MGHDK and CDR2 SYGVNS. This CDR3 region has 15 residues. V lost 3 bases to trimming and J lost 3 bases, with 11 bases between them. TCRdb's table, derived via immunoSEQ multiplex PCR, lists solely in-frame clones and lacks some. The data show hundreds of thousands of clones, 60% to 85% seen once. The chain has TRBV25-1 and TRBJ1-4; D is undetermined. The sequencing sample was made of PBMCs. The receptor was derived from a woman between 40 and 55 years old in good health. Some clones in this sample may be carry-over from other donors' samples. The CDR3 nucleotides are TGTGCCAGCAGTGACCCTCGAGGGTCTAATGAAAAACTGTTTTTT. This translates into CASSDPRGSNEKLFF.